This TCR beta chain was retrieved from a study of cytomegalovirus exposure and HLA in healthy donors. Study information: A later analysis reported the roughly 120 validation repertoires used the same platform as the roughly 700 first-cohort repertoires.

This clone was found a few times. Clones were read by immunoSEQ multiplex PCR, and TCRdb kept only the in-frame ones, dropping some. The sample has 140,000 or so clones; about 90% are singletons. In germline, CDR1 is MGHDK, CDR2 SYGVNS. This CDR3 region has 15 residues. J gave up 6 bases and V 3 bases, and 10 bases lay outside the gene matches. The rearrangement joins TRBV25-1 to TRBJ1-1; TRBD1 agrees at 7 bases. Specimen: PBMCs. The clonotype originates from a woman in her thirties in good health and CMV-seropositive. Here the CDR3 reads CASSDPTTGMPEAFF. In nucleotides, the CDR3 is TGTGCCAGCAGTGACCCGACGACAGGGATGCCTGAAGCTTTCTTT.